This TCR beta chain was recovered during a study of T cells in Graves' hyperthyroidism and ophthalmopathy. Among the patients, aged 18 to 65, hyperthyroidism was newly diagnosed and had lasted under 2 months. Diagnoses used clinical symptoms, serum thyroxine and TRAb, thyroid ultrasound and orbital computed tomography. This clonotype was observed at least ten times. Its target is unknown. Regions amplified from RNA transcripts were the TCR beta CDR3 regions. An initial round of RT-PCR targeting the TCR CDR3 relied on the HTBI primer set. TCRdb passed the multiplex PCR reads through MiXCR, listing each CDR3 protein once. The table includes approximately 410,000 distinct CDR3 sequences, around 13% detected once. Findings and limits, study-wide: Ophthalmopathy stood apart from stable hyperthyroidism in a 13 V-J model.

This receptor was obtained from a woman younger than 35 with Graves' hyperthyroidism. Sequencing input: blood.

The CDR3 sequence is CASSGNSGSTDTQYF. For the CDR3, the DNA is TGTGCCAGCTCCGGGAACAGCGGAAGCACAGATACGCAGTATTTT. This chain links TRBV11-2 with TRBJ2-3, with a tentative D call TRBD2 (5 bases). CDR1 and CDR2 from the germline V gene are SGHAT and FQNNGV. V lost 8 bases and J lost 0, with 15 bases in between. The CDR3 consists of 15 residues.